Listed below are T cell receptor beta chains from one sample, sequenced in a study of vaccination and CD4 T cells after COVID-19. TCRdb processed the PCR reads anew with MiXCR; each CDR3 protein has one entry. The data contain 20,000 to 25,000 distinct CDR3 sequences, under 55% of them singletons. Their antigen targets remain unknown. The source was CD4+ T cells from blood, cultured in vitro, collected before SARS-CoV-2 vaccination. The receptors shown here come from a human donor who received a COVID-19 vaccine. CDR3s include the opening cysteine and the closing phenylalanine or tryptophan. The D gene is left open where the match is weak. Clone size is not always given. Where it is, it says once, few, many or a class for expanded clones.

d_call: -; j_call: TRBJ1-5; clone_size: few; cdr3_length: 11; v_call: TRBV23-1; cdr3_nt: TGCGCCAGCAGGGATCGGGAGCCCCAGCATTTT; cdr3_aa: CASRDREPQHF
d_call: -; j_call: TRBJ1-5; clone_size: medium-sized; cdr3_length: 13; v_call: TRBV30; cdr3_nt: TGTGCCTGGAGTGGGAGGGGGGATCAGCCCCAGCATTTT; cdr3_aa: CAWSGRGDQPQHF
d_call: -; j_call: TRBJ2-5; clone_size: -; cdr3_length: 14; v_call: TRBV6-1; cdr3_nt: TGTGCCAGCAAGGTCGGGGGAGTACAAGAGACCCAGTACTTC; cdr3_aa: CASKVGGVQETQYF
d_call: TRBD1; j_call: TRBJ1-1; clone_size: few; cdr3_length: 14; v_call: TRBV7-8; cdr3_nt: TGTGCCAGCAGCTTAGCCAGGGGGCGAGGTGAAGCTTTCTTT; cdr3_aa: CASSLARGRGEAFF
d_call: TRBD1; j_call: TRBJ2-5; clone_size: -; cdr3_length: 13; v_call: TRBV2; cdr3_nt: TGTGCCAGCAGTGGGACAGGGAAGGAGACCCAGTACTTC; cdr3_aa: CASSGTGKETQYF
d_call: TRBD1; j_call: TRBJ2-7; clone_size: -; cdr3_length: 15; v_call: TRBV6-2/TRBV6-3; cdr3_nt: TGTGCCAGCAGTTATACACAGGGGATCTCCTACGAGCAGTACTTC; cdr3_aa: CASSYTQGISYEQYF
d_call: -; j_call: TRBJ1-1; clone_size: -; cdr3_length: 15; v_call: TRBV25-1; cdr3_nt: TGTGCCAGCAGTGAATCAAGGATAGCTAACACTGAAGCTTTCTTT; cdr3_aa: CASSESRIANTEAFF
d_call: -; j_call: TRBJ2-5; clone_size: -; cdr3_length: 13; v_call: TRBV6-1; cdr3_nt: TGTGCCAGCAGCTGGAACCCTGAAGAGACCCAGTACTTC; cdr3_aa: CASSWNPEETQYF
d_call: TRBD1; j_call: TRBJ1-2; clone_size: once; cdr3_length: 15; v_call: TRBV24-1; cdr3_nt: TGTGCCACCAGTGACGGCAGGGGGCGCGGCTATGGCTACACCTTC; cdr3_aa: CATSDGRGRGYGYTF
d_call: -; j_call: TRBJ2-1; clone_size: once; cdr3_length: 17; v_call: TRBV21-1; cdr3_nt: TGTGCCAGCAGCAAAGTAGATAGGGAGGGGAAAAACAATGAGCAGTTCTTC; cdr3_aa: CASSKVDREGKNNEQFF
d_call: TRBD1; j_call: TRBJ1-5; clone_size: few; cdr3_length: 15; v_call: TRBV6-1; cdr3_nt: TGTGCCTGCATGGGACAGACCTTTAGGAATCAGCCCCAGCATTTT; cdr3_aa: CACMGQTFRNQPQHF
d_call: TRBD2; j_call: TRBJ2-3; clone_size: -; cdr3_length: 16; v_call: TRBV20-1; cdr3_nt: TGCAGTGCACAGACCGGACTAGCGGGGGGACGTGATACGCAGTATTTT; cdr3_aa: CSAQTGLAGGRDTQYF
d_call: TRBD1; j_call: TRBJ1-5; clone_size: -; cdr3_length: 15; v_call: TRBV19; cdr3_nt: TGTGCCAGTAGACTAAGACAGGGGATCAATCAGCCCCAGCATTTT; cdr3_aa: CASRLRQGINQPQHF
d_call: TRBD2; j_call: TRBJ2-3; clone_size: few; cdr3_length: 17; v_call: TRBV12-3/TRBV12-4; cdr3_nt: TGTGCCAGCAGTTTAGTAATAGCGGGGGGCAGCACAGATACGCAGTATTTT; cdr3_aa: CASSLVIAGGSTDTQYF
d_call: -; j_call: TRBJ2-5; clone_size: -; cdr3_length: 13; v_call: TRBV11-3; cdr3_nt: TGTGCCAGCAGCTTAGATGTGGAAGAGACCCAGTACTTC; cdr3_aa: CASSLDVEETQYF
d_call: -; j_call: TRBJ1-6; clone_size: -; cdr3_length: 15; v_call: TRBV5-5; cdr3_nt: TGTGCCAGCAGCTCCTCGCATTCCCATAATTCACCCCTCCACTTT; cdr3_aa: CASSSSHSHNSPLHF
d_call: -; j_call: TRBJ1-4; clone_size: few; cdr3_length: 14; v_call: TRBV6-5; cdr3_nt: TGTGCCAGCAGTTACGACAGCCTTAATGAAAAACTGTTTTTT; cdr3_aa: CASSYDSLNEKLFF
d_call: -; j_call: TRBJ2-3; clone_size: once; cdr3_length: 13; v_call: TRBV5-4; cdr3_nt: TGTGCCAGCAGCCCCAGCTACACAGATACGCAGTATTTT; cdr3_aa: CASSPSYTDTQYF
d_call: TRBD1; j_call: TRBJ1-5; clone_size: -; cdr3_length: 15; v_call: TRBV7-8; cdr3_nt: TGTGCCAGCAGCTTAGTTGGACAGGGCAATCAGCCCCAGCATTTT; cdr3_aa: CASSLVGQGNQPQHF
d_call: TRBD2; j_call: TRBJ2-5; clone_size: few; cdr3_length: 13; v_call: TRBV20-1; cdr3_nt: TGCAGTGCTGCTCGAATTAGCGGGGAGACCCAGTACTTC; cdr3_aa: CSAARISGETQYF
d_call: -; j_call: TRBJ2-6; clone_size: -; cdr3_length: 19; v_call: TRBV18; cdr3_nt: TGTGCCAGCTCCGTTATAAAACCAGGGAAAAACTCTGGGGCCAACGTCCTGACTTTC; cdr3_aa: CASSVIKPGKNSGANVLTF
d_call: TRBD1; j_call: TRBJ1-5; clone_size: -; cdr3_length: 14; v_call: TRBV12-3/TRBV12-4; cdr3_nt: TGTGCCAGTACGGACAGGTCCTTGGGGGAGGCCCAGCATTTT; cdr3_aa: CASTDRSLGEAQHF
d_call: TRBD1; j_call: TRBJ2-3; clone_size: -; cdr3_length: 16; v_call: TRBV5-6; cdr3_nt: TGTGCCAGCAGCTTACCCGGACAGGGGGCCACAGATACGCAGTATTTT; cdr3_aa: CASSLPGQGATDTQYF
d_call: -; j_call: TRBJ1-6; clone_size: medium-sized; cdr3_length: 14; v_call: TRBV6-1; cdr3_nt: TGTGCCATTAAGTGGGGCCGAGACAATTCACCCCTCCACTTT; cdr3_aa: CAIKWGRDNSPLHF
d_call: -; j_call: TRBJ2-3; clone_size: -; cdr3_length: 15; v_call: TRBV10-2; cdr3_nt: TGCGCCAGCAGTATAAACAGGGAGAACACAGATACGCAGTATTTT; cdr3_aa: CASSINRENTDTQYF
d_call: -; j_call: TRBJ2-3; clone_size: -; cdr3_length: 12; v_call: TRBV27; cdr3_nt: TGTGCCAGCAGTTGGGGACACGGGGCGCAGTATTTT; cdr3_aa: CASSWGHGAQYF
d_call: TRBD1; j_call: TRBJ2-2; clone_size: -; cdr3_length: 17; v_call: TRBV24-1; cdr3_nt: TGTGCCACCAGTGATTTAGCCCCGGGACAGGGATTCGGGGAGCTGTTTTTT; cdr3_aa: CATSDLAPGQGFGELFF
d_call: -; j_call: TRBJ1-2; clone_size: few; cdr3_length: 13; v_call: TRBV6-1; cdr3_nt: TGTGCCAGCAGGAAACAGGCGACCTATGGCTACACCTTC; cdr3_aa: CASRKQATYGYTF
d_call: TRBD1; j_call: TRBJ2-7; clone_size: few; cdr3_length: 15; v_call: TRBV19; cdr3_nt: TGTGCCAGTAGTGCCCGGGGACAGGGTGACTACGAGCAGTACTTC; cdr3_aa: CASSARGQGDYEQYF
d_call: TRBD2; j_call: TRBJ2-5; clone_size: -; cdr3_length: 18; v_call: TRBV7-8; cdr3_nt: TGTGCCAGCAGCCCCGGGACTAGCGGGATCCGATACCAAGAGACCCAGTACTTC; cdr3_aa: CASSPGTSGIRYQETQYF
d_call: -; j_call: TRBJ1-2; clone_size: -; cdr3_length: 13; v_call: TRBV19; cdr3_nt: TGTGCCAGTGCCGTGGGACATCTTGATGGCTACACCTTC; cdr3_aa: CASAVGHLDGYTF
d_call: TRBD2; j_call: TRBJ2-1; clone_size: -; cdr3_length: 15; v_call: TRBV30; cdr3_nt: TGTGCCTCCCAATGGCCAGCGGGGACGTACAATGAGCAGTTCTTC; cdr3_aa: CASQWPAGTYNEQFF
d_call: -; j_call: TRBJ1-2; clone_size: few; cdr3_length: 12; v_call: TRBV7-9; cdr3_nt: TGTGCCAGCAGCTCCGGGTTGGAGGGCTACACCTTC; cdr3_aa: CASSSGLEGYTF
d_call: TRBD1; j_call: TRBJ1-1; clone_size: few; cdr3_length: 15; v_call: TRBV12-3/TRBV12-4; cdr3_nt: TGTGCCAGCAGTTTAACACTGGACAGGCGGGCTGAAGCTTTCTTT; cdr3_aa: CASSLTLDRRAEAFF
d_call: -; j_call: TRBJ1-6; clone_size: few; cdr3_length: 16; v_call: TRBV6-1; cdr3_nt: TGTGCCAGCAGCCCCCAACCACAGGAAAGGGGGTCACCCCTCCACTTT; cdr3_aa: CASSPQPQERGSPLHF
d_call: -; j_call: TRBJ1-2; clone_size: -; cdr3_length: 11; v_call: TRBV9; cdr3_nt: TGTGCCAGCAGGGTGGGCTATGGCTACACCTTC; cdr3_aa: CASRVGYGYTF
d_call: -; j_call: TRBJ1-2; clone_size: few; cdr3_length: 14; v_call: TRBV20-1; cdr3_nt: TGCAGTGCCCTTACCGACCGGGCCCCGGGCGGCTACACCTTC; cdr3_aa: CSALTDRAPGGYTF
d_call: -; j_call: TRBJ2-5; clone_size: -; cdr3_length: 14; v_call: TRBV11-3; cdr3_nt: TGTGCCAGCAGCTTAGTGAGGGTCCAAGAGACCCAGTACTTC; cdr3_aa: CASSLVRVQETQYF
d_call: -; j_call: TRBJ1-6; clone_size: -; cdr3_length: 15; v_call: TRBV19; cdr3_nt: TGTGCCAGTAGGCCCAGGCGGGGTCCGAATTCACCCCTCCACTTT; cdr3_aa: CASRPRRGPNSPLHF